This T cell receptor beta chain was sequenced in a study of beta chain features in type 1 diabetes. Study details: Over all samples combined, some 110 million sorted cells were examined.

The CDR3 runs 17 residues. The V segment lost 4 bases and the J segment 1 base; nucleotides outside the gene matches: 8. Germline V CDR1 and CDR2: SGHRS, YFSETQ. In regard to this clone: No antigen is known for it.

One heparinised blood draw averaging approximately 0.11 L was given by each donor. The whole isolated RNA underwent reverse transcription, so sequencing captured expressed TCRB transcripts. About 3.7 million reads per sample were averaged for naive, central memory and regulatory samples. Using immunoSEQ multiplex PCR, the repertoire was profiled, and TCRdb retains in-frame clones only, with some absent. The sample includes hundreds of thousands of clones, about 14% of them seen just once. Study conclusions and caveats: Resolution of whether HLA type affects TCRB rearrangement was not achieved here. Patients with Type 1 diabetes showed moderately but significantly shorter TCRB CDR3s in all four CD4+ subsets.

The material sequenced was naive CD4+ T cells from blood. The sequence was collected from a young man with type 1 diabetes. This chain uses TRBV5-1 with TRBJ2-7; 13 nucleotides match TRBD2. CDR3: CASSLVVGLAGSYEQYF. The CDR3 nucleotides read TGCGCCAGCAGCCTTGTGGTGGGACTAGCGGGGTCCTACGAGCAGTACTTC. The full variable domain, completed using reference TRBV5-1 and TRBJ2-7, is KAGVTQTPRYLIKTRGQQVTLSCSPISGHRSVSWYQQTPGQGLQFLFEYFSETQRNKGNFPGRFSGRQFSNSRSEMNVSTLELGDSALYLCASSLVVGLAGSYEQYFGPGTRLTVT.